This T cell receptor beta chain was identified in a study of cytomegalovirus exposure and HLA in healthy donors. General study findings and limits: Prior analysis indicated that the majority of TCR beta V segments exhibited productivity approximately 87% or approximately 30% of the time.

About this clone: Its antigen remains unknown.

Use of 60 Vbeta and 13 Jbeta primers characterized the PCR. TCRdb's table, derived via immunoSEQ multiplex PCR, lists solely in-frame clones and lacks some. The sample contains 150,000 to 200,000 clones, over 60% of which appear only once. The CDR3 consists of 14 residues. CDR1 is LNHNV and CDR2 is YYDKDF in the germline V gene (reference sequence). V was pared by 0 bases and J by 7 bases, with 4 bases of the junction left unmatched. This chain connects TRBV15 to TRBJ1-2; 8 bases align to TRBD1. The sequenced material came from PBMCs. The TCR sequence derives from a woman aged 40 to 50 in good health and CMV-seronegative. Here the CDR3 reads CATSRDGDRTGYTF. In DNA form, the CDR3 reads TGTGCCACCAGCAGAGATGGGGACAGGACTGGCTACACCTTC. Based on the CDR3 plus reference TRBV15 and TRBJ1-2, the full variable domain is DAMVIQNPRYQVTQFGKPVTLSCSQTLNHNVMYWYQQKSSQAPKLLFHYYDKDFNNEADTPDNFQSRRPNTSFCFLDIRSPGLGDTAMYLCATSRDGDRTGYTFGSGTRLTVV.